What follows is one T cell receptor beta chain and its context. Which antigen it targets is not known. CDR1 and CDR2, per the germline V gene, are SQVTM and ANQGSEA. The CDR3 sequence holds 18 residues, the cysteine and phenylalanine included. The DNA sequence is not available. Each CD8+ T cell subset was flow-sorted in triplicate, and 300,000 or so cells per subset were placed directly into RLT lysis buffer. Naive CD8+ T cells were defined stringently as CD45RO-CCR7+CD27+CD95- to exclude memory contaminants. Standard density gradient centrifugation was used to isolate peripheral blood mononuclear cells from buffy coats. A FACSAria III was used to flow-sort naive CD8+ T cells into CXCR3-negative and CXCR3-positive populations. An RNeasy Mini Kit was used to extract total RNA from the sorted cells. This entry comes from a study of CXCR3-negative and CXCR3-positive naive CD8 T cells (dated by TCRdb to about 2019). About the study as a whole: Roughly 150 million TRB reads were obtained in total, roughly 1.5 +/- 0.3 million reads per library. Diversity and physicochemical repertoire analyses covered some eleven donors pooled from two independent experiments. Naive subsets from about 5 donors and memory cells from 3 donors were included in the TRBV-TRBJ cluster analysis. What the work shows at the level of the full study, not this receptor alone: Freshly isolated PBMCs were used for most assays because CXCR3 expression went down partially after cryopreservation. Similar TRBV-TRBJ usage was shown by naive CXCR3-negative and CXCR3-positive cells from the same donor, whereas distinct patterns were shown by memory cells. Compared with CXCR3-negative naive cells, CXCR3-positive naive cells had TRB CDR3s with higher hydrophobicity (lower Kidera factor 4), lower energy, and higher strength and volume indices. Surface CD5, linked to self-reactivity in mice, was comparable between naive subsets; TCR interaction strength was therefore also inferred from TRB CDR3 physicochemical properties. Comparably high repertoire diversity was found in both naive subsets, whereas much lower repertoire diversity was found in memory CD8+ T cells.

Sequencing instrument: NextSeq 550. The Human TCR Profiling Kit (MiLaboratory) was used to make UMI-labeled 5' RACE TRB cDNA libraries. cDNA synthesis used the entire amount of extracted RNA, and PCR amplification then used the entire amount of cDNA produced. Libraries were prepared in parallel with an identical number of PCR cycles. The original methods were these. MIGEC and MiXCR extracted about 50,000 +/- 10,000 unique UMI-labeled TRB cDNA molecules per library, requiring at least two reads per UMI. On average, approximately 40,000 +/- 10,000 functional in-frame TRB CDR3 nucleotide clonotypes lacking stop codons were found per library. After downsampling to 5000 UMI-labeled TRB molecules per sample, diversity metrics, including normalized Shannon-Wiener and Chao1, were computed in VDJtools. VDJtools computed clonotype-size-weighted physicochemical properties of the central five CDR3 residues: interaction energy, strength, volume and Kidera factor 4. TCRdb reprocessed the public reads and reports one entry per CDR3 protein sequence, without DNA. In this record, the V and J calls reflect TCRdb's handling and not the investigators' own analysis. The record for this sample contains approximately 100,000 distinct CDR3 sequences. Of the sample, around 0.36% is held by the ten largest clones.

The sequence joins TRBV29-1 to TRBJ2-1; TCRdb's D call of TRBD2 is untestable without DNA. This sequence was found in a human donor in good health. Some clones in this sample may be carry-over from other donors' samples. The sequencing input was naive CXCR3+ CD8+ T cells from blood. Sample cell subset or site, as interpreted from the label and publication: CD45RO-CCR7+CD27+CD95- naive CD8+ T cells expressing CXCR3 (TNR3+). The CDR3 region has the sequence CSVVAPPWISNGYNEQFF.